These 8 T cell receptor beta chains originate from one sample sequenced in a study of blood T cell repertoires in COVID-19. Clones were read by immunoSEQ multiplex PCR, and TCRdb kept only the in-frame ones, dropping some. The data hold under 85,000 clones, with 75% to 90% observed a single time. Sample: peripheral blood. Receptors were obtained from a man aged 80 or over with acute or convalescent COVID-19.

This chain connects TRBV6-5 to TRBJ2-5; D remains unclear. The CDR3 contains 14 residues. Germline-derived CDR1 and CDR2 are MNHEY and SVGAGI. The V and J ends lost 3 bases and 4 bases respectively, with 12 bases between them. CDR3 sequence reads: CASSYVGSRETQYF. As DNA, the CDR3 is TGTGCCAGCAGTTATGTTGGTAGTCGAGAGACCCAGTACTTC.

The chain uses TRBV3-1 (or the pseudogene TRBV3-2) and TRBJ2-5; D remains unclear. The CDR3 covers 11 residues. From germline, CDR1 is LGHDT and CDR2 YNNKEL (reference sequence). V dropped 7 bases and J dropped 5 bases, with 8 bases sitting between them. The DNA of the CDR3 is TGTGCCAGCACTGATCGGGAGACCCAGTACTTC. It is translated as CASTDRETQYF.

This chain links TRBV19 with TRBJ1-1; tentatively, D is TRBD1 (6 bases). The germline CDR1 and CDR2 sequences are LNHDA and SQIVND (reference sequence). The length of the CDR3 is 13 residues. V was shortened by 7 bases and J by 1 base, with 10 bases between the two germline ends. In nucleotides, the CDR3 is TGTGCCAGTACCCGGACAGAGAACACTGAAGCTTTCTTT. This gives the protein CASTRTENTEAFF.

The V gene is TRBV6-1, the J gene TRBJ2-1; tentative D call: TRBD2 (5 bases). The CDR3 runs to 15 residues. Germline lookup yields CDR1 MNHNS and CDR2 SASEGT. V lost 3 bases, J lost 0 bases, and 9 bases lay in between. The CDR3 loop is CASSDQRSSYNEQFF. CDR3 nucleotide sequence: TGTGCCAGCAGTGACCAGCGGAGCTCCTACAATGAGCAGTTCTTC.

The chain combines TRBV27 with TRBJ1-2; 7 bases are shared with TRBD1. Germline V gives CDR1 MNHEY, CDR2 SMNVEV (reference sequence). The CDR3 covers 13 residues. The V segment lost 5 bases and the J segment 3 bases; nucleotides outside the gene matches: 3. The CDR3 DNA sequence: TGTGCCAGCAGTCCCGACAGGGACTATGGCTACACCTTC. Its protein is CASSPDRDYGYTF.

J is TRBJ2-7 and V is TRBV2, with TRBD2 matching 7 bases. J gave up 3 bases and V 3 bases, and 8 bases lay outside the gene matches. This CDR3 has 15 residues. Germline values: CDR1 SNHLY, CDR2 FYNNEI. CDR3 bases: TGTGCCAGCAGTGACGGGGAGGGGCGGATCTACGAGCAGTACTTC. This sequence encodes CASSDGEGRIYEQYF.

For the CDR3, the DNA is TGTGCCAGCAGCTTAGGACGGGGTTATAATTCACCCCTCCACTTT. Its protein is CASSLGRGYNSPLHF. The gene calls are TRBV7-9 and TRBJ1-6; D unresolved. Trimming left V 1 base short and J 4 bases short, with 8 bases between. The CDR3 spans 15 residues. The germline gives CDR1 SEHNR, CDR2 FQNEAQ (reference sequence).

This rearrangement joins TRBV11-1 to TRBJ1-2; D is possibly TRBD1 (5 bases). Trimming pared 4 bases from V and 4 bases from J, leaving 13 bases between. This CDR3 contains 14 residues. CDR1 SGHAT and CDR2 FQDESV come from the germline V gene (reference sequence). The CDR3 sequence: CASSYAGTAYGYTF. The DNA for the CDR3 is TGTGCCAGCAGCTACGCGGGGACGGCCTATGGCTACACCTTC.